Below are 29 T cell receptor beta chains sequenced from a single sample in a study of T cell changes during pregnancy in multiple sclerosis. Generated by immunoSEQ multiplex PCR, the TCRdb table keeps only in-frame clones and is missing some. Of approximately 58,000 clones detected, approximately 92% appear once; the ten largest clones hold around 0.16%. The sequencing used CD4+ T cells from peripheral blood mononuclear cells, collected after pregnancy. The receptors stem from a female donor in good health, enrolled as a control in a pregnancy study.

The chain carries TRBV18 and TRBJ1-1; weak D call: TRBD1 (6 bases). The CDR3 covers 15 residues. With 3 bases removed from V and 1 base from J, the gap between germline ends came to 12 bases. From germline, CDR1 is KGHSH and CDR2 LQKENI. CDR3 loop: CASSPLGTTNTEAFF. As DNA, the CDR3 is TGTGCCAGCTCACCCCTCGGGACAACGAACACTGAAGCTTTCTTT.

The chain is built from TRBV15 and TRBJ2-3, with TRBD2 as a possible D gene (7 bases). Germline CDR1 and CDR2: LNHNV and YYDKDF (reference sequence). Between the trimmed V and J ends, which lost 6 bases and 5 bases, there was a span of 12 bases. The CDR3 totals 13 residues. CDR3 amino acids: CATRRGPGDTQYF. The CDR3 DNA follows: TGTGCCACCAGGCGGGGGCCCGGAGATACGCAGTATTTT.

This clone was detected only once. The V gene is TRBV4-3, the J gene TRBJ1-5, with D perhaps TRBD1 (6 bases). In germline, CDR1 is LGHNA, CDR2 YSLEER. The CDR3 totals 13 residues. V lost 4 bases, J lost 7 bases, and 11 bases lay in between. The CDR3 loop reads CASSRSTGQPQHF. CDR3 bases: TGCGCCAGCAGCCGCTCAACAGGGCAGCCCCAGCATTTT.

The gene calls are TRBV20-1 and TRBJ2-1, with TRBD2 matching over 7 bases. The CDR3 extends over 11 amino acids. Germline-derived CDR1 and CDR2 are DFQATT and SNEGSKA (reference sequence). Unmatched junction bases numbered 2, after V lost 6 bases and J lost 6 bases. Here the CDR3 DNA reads TGCAGTGCCGAGCGGGGCAATGAGCAGTTCTTC. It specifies CSAERGNEQFF.

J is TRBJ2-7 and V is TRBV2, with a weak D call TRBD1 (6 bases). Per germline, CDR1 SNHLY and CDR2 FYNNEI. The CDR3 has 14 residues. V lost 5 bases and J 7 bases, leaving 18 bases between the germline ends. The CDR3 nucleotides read TGTGCCAGCAGTCTGGGTTTGGGGGCTAGGGAGCAGTACTTC. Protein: CASSLGLGAREQYF.

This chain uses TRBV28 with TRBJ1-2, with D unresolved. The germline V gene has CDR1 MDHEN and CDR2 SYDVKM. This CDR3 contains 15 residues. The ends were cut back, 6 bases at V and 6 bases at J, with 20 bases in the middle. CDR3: CASSRNRLGGDGYTF. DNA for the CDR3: TGTGCCAGCAGCCGTAACAGACTAGGCGGGGATGGCTACACCTTC.

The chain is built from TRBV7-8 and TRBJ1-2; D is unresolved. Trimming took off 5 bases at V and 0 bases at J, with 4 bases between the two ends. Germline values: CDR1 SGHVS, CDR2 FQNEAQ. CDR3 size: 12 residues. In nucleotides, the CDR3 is TGTGCCAGCAGCGCAGCTAACTATGGCTACACCTTC. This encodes CASSAANYGYTF.

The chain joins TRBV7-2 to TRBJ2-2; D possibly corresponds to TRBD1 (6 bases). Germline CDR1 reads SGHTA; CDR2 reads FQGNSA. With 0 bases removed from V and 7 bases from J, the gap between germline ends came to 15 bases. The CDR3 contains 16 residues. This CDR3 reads CASSLAWGQRNGELFF. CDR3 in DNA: TGTGCCAGCAGCTTAGCGTGGGGACAACGAAACGGGGAGCTGTTTTTT.

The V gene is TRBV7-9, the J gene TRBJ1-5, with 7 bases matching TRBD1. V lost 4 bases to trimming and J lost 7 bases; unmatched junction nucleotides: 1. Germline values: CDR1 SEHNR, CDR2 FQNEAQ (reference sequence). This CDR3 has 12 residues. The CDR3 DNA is TGTGCCAGCAGCTCGGGACAGCAGCCCCAGCATTTT. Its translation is CASSSGQQPQHF.

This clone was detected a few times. CDR3 nucleotide sequence: TGTGCCAGCAGCTTGGCTCCATACCGGGAGAAAGAATACTATGGCTACACCTTC. Translated: CASSLAPYREKEYYGYTF. The chain is built from TRBV5-6 and TRBJ1-2, with D unclear. V was clipped by 0 bases and J by 3 bases, with 21 bases between them. CDR1 and CDR2 from the germline V gene are SGHDT and YYEEEE. The CDR3 covers 18 residues.

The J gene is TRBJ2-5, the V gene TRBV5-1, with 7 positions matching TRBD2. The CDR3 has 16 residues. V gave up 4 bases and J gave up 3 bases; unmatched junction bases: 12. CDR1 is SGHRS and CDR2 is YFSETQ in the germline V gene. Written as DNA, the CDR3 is TGCGCCAGCAGCCCCTCCAGCGCGGGGGTAAAAGAGACCCAGTACTTC. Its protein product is CASSPSSAGVKETQYF.

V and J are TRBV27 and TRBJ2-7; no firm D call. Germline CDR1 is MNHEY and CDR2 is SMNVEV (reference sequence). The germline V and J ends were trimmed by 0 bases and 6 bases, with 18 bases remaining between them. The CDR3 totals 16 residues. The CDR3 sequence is CASSLSFLDKVLEQYF. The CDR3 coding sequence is TGTGCCAGCAGTTTATCTTTTCTAGATAAGGTCCTCGAGCAGTACTTC.

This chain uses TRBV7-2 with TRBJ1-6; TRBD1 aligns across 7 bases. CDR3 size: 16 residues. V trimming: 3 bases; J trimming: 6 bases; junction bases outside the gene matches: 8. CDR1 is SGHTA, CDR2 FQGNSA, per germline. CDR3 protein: CASSLGKGAFNSPLHF. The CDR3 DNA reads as TGTGCCAGCAGCTTGGGAAAGGGGGCCTTTAATTCACCCCTCCACTTT. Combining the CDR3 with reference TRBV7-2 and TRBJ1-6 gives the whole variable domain GAGVSQSPSNKVTEKGKDVELRCDPISGHTALYWYRQSLGQGLEFLIYFQGNSAPDKSGLPSDRFSAERTGGSVSTLTIQRTQQEDSAVYLCASSLGKGAFNSPLHFGNGTRLTVT.

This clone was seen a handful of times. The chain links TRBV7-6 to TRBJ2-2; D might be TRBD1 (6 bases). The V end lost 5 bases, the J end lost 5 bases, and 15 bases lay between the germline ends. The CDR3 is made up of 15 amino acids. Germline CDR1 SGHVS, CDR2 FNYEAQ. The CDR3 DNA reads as TGTGCCAGCAGCCCCCCCGGGACACCAACCGGGGAGCTGTTTTTT. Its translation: CASSPPGTPTGELFF.

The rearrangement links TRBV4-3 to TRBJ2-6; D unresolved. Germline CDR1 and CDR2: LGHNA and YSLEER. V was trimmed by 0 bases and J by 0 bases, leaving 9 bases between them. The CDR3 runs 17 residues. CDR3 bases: TGCGCCAGCAGCCAAGATCTACCCCTCTCTGGGGCCAACGTCCTGACTTTC. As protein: CASSQDLPLSGANVLTF.

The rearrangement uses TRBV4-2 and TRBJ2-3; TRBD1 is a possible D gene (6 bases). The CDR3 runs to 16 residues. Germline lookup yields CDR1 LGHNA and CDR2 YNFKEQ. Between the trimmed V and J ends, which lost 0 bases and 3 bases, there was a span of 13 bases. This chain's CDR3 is CASSQEPGQLTDTQYF. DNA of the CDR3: TGTGCCAGCAGCCAAGAACCGGGACAATTAACAGATACGCAGTATTTT.

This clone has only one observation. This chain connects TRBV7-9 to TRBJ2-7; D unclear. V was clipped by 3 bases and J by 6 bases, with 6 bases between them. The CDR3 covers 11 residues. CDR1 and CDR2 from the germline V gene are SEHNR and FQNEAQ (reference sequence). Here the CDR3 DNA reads TGTGCCAGCAGCTTTTCTCTCGAGCAGTACTTC. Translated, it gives CASSFSLEQYF.

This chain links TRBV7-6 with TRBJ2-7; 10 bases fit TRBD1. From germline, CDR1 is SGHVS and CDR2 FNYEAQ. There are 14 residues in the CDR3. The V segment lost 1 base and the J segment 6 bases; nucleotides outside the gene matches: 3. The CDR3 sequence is CASSLGDRGAEQYF. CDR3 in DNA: TGTGCCAGCAGCTTAGGGGACAGGGGAGCCGAGCAGTACTTC.

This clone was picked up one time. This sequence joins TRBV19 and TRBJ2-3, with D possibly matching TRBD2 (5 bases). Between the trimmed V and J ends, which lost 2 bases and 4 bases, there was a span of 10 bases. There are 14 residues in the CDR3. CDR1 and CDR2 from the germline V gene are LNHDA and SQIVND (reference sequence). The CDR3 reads CASSIRTSADTQYF. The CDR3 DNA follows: TGTGCCAGTAGTATAAGAACTAGTGCAGATACGCAGTATTTT. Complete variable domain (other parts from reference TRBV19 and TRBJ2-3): DGGITQSPKYLFRKEGQNVTLSCEQNLNHDAMYWYRQDPGQGLRLIYYSQIVNDFQKGDIAEGYSVSREKKESFPLTVTSAQKNPTAFYLCASSIRTSADTQYFGPGTRLTVL.

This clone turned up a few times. CDR3 nucleotide sequence: TGTGCCATCAGGTTCGGGACATCAGGAAACACCATATATTTT. Residues: CAIRFGTSGNTIYF. V and J are TRBV10-3 and TRBJ1-3, with D possibly matching TRBD1 (6 bases). The V end was cut by 6 bases, the J end by 4 bases, with 13 bases between. Germline loops: CDR1 ENHRY, CDR2 SYGVKD. The CDR3 consists of 14 residues.

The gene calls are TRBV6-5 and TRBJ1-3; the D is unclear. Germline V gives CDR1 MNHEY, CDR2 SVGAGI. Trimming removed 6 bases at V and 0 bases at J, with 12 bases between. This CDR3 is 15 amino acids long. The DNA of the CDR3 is TGTGCCAGCAGAAGGGCCCGGGACTCTGGAAACACCATATATTTT. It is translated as CASRRARDSGNTIYF.

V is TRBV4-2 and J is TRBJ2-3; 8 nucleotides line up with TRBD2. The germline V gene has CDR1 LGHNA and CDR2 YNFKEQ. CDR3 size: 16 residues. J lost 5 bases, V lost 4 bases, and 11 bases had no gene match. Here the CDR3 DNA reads TGTGCCAGCAGCCCCCTGACGGGGGGGCCGAGAGATACGCAGTATTTT. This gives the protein CASSPLTGGPRDTQYF.

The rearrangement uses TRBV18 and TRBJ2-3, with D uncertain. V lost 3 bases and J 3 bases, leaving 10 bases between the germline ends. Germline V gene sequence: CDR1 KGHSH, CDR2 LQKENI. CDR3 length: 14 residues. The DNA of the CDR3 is TGTGCCAGCTCACCTTCGTCTCGGACAGATACGCAGTATTTT. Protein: CASSPSSRTDTQYF. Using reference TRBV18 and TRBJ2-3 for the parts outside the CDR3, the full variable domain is NAGVMQNPRHLVRRRGQEARLRCSPMKGHSHVYWYRQLPEEGLKFMVYLQKENIIDESGMPKERFSAEFPKEGPSILRIQQVVRGDSAAYFCASSPSSRTDTQYFGPGTRLTVL.

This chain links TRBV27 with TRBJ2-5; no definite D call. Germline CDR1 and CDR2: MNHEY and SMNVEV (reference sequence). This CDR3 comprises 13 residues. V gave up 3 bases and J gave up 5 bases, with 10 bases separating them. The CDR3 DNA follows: TGTGCCAGCAGTTTGTCCGGGTGGGAGACCCAGTACTTC. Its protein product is CASSLSGWETQYF.

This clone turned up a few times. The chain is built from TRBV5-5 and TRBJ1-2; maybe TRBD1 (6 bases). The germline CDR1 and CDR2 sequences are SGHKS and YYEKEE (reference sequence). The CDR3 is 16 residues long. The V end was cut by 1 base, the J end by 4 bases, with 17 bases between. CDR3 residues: CASSLLLGHPVYGYTF. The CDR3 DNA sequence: TGTGCCAGCAGCTTGTTGTTGGGACACCCGGTCTATGGCTACACCTTC.

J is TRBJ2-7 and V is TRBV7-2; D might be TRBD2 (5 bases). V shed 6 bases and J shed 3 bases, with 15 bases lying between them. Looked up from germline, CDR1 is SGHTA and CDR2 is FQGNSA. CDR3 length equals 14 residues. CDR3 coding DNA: TGTGCCAGCAGGGTTGGGCTACTAGGCTACGAGCAGTACTTC. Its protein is CASRVGLLGYEQYF.

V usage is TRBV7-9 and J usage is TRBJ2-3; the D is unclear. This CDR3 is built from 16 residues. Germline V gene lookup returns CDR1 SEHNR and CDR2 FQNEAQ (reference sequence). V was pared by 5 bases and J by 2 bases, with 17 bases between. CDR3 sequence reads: CASSPFLLLITDTQYF. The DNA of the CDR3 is TGTGCCAGCAGCCCTTTCCTCCTACTCATCACAGATACGCAGTATTTT.

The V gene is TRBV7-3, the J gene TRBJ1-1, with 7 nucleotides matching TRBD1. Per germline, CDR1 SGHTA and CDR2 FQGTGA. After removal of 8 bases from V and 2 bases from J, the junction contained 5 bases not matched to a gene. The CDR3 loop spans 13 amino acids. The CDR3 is CASRRQGNTEAFF. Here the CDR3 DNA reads TGTGCCAGCCGACGACAGGGTAACACTGAAGCTTTCTTT.

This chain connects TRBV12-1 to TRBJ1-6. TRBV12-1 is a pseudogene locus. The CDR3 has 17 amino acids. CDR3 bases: TGTGCCAGCAGCTTGGGTACGGGGACGGGAGATAATTCACCCCTCCACTTT. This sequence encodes CASSLGTGTGDNSPLHF.